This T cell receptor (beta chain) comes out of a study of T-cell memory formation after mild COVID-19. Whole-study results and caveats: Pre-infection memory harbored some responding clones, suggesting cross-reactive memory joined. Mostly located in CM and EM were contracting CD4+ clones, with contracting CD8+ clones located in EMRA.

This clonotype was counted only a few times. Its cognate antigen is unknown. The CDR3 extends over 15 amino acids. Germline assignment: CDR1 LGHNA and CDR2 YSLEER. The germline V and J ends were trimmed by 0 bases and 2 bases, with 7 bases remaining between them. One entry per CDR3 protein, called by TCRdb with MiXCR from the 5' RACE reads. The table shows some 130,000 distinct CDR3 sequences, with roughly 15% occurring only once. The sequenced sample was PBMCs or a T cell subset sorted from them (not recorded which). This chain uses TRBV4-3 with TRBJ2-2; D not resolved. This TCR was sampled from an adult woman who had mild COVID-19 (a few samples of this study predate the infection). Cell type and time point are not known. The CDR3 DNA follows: TGCGCCAGCAGCCAAGAGCCCCTAAACACCGGGGAGCTGTTTTTT. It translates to CASSQEPLNTGELFF.